This T cell receptor beta chain stems from a study of blood T cell repertoires in COVID-19. The overall study: T cells, B-cell-depleted T cells, or PBMCs supplied cDNA or gDNA.

Generated by immunoSEQ multiplex PCR, the TCRdb table keeps only in-frame clones and is missing some. The sample records over 150,000 clones, 75% to 85% being singletons. Seattle patient enrollment occurred during active infection, with longitudinal follow-up thereafter. Only a few counts were recorded for this clone. Between the trimmed V and J ends, which lost 7 bases and 2 bases, there was a span of 12 bases. CDR3 length equals 13 residues. Germline assignment: CDR1 SNHLY and CDR2 FYNNEI. The chain recombines TRBV2 with TRBJ2-7, with a possible D match to TRBD1 (5 bases). Sequencing input: peripheral blood. The sequence came from an elderly woman with COVID-19, enrolled during active disease. Written as DNA, the CDR3 is TGTGCCAGCAAGGGGTTGGGGCCCTACGAGCAGTACTTC. Its protein is CASKGLGPYEQYF.